These T cell receptor beta chains were read from a single sample in a study of regulatory T cells in long-lasting Graves disease. TCRdb used MiXCR to reprocess the multiplex PCR reads, holding one entry per CDR3 protein. The sample includes about 620,000 distinct CDR3 sequences, roughly 15% of them seen just once. These data were also reused for a study on T cells in Graves' hyperthyroidism and ophthalmopathy.

Sequenced material: peripheral blood mononuclear cells (PBMCs), taken at new diagnosis, from a patient treated with antithyroid drugs. These TCRs come from a woman younger than 45 with Graves disease. Both conserved end residues are part of each CDR3. The D gene is left open where the match is weak.

j_gene,v_gene,d_gene,CDR3aa
TRBJ1-5,TRBV27,-,CASRSVLGGQPQHF
TRBJ2-3,TRBV5-1,-,CASSLPARESGTDTQYF
TRBJ2-7,TRBV5-4,-,CASSRRGPKLYEQYF
TRBJ1-2,TRBV27,-,CASSLGFGRDYGYTF
TRBJ2-2,TRBV12-3/TRBV12-4,-,CASSLRASTGELFF
TRBJ2-3,TRBV12-5,-,CASAAGVHASTDTQYF
TRBJ1-3,TRBV5-1,-,CASSLLGQTGNTIYF
TRBJ1-5,TRBV15,-,CATSRGPNQPQHF
TRBJ1-1,TRBV6-1,-,CASRDSWITEAFF
TRBJ1-1,TRBV6-1,-,CAIGDGDTEAFF
TRBJ2-7,TRBV11-2,TRBD2,CASSLGTSVSYEQYF
TRBJ2-5,TRBV5-4,TRBD2,CASSSGTRQETQYF
TRBJ2-5,TRBV6-2/TRBV6-3,TRBD2,CASSYALAVQETQYF
TRBJ1-6,TRBV5-6,TRBD1,CASTSTKSGTDYNSPLHF
TRBJ1-5,TRBV6-5,TRBD1,CASSYGTGGQPQHF
TRBJ2-5,TRBV7-8,TRBD2,CASSPGRVWETQYF
TRBJ1-1,TRBV4-1,-,CASSQDPSPRGRAEAFF
TRBJ2-7,TRBV29-1,TRBD1,CSVEQGAQEQYF
TRBJ1-3,TRBV2,-,CASSEARRAYF
TRBJ1-3,TRBV25-1,-,CASSESLLLGNTIYF
TRBJ1-4,TRBV9,-,CASGDMSLEKLFF
TRBJ1-2,TRBV20-1,-,CSARVQTMDGYTF
TRBJ2-1,TRBV3-1,TRBD2,CASRPTSGRGNEQFF
TRBJ2-7,TRBV28,TRBD2,CASGLAGGTGSYEQYF
TRBJ2-3,TRBV29-1,TRBD2,CSVLLPRGADTQYF